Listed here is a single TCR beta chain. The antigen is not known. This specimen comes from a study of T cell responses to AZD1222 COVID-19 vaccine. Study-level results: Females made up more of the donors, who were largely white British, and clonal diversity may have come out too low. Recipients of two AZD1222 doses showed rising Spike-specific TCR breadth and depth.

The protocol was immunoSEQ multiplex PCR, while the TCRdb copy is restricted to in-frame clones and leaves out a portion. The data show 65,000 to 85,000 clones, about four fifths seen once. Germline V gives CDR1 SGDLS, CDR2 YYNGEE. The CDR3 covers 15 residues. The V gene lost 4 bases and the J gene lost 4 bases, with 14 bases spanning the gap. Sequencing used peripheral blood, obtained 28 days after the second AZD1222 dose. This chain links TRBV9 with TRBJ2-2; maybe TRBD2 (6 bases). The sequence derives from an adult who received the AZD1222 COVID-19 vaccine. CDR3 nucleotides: TGTGCCAGCAGCCGGGGGACGGTCGTCACCGGGGAGCTGTTTTTT. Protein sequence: CASSRGTVVTGELFF.